This T cell receptor (beta chain) was recorded in a study of response to subunit inactivated influenza vaccine. General study findings and limits: Seasonal influenza vaccination, on each occasion, was suggested by the authors to recruit few new T cells.

In this sample, this clonotype turned up many times. Its antigen is as yet unknown. This CDR3 has 19 residues. CDR1 is LGHNA, CDR2 YSLEER, per germline. V lost 8 bases, J lost 3 bases, and 17 bases stayed unmatched. TCRdb itself ran the RT-PCR reads through MiXCR, one entry per CDR3 protein. Of roughly 500,000 distinct CDR3 sequences listed, approximately 16% are singletons. The TCR comes from a man aged 45-69 years who received an inactivated influenza vaccine. Sequencing was performed on CD4+ T cells sorted from PBMCs, taken around 25 months after vaccination. This chain joins TRBV4-3 and TRBJ1-5; 12 positions match TRBD1. The CDR3 is CASHAYSGTGGKINQPQHF. The CDR3 coding sequence is TGCGCCAGCCACGCATACTCCGGGACAGGGGGCAAAATCAATCAGCCCCAGCATTTT.